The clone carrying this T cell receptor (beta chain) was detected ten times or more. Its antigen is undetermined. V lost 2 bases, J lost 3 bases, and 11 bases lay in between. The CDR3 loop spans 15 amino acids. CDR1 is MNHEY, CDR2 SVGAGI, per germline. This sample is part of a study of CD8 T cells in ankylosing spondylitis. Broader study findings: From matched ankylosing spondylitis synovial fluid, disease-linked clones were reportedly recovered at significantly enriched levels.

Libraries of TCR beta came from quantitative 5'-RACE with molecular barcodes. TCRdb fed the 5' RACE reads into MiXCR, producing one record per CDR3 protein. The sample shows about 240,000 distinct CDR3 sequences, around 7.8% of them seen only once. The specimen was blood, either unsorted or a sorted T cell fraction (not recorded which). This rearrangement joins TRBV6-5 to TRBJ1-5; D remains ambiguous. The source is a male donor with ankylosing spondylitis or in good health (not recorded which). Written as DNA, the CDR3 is TGTGCCAGCAGTTACGCTATGGGCCTCAATCAGCCCCAGCATTTT. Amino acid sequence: CASSYAMGLNQPQHF.